These T cell receptor beta chains were read from a single sample in a study of cytomegalovirus exposure and HLA in healthy donors. Assay used: immunoSEQ multiplex PCR; TCRdb lists only in-frame clones, some missing. The table lists about 120,000 clones, 63% of them singletons. Input material: PBMCs. These receptors originate from a man aged 35 to 55 in good health and CMV-seropositive. CDR3s include the opening cysteine and the closing phenylalanine or tryptophan. The D gene is left open where the match is weak.

j_gene | v_gene | d_gene | CDR3aa | CDR3nt
TRBJ1-5 | TRBV7-9 | NA | CASSLINQPQHF | TGTGCCAGCAGCTTAATAAATCAGCCCCAGCATTTT
TRBJ2-7 | TRBV7-2 | TRBD2 | CASSWILAGGYEQYF | TGTGCCAGCAGCTGGATACTAGCGGGAGGATACGAGCAGTACTTC
TRBJ2-7 | TRBV6-1 | TRBD1 | CASNPGTASSYEQYF | TGTGCCAGCAATCCCGGGACAGCGAGCTCCTACGAGCAGTACTTC
TRBJ1-5 | TRBV28 | TRBD1 | CASSLAAAGGDQPQHF | TGTGCCAGCAGTTTGGCCGCGGCAGGGGGAGATCAGCCCCAGCATTTT
TRBJ1-5 | TRBV7-2 | NA | CASSLRDTDQPQHF | TGTGCCAGCAGTCTACGGGACACGGATCAGCCCCAGCATTTT
TRBJ2-3 | TRBV7-9 | NA | CASSLGQGSTDTQYF | TGTGCCAGCAGCTTAGGTCAGGGGAGCACAGATACGCAGTATTTT
TRBJ1-3 | TRBV7-7 | NA | CASSLEGTGNTIYF | TGTGCCAGCAGCTTGGAGGGGACTGGAAACACCATATATTTT
TRBJ2-5 | TRBV5-1 | NA | CASLGGGGETQYF | TGCGCCAGCCTGGGAGGGGGTGGAGAGACCCAGTACTTC
TRBJ1-5 | TRBV10-1 | TRBD1 | CASSARTGNFQPQHF | TGCGCCAGCAGCGCAAGGACAGGGAACTTTCAGCCCCAGCATTTT
TRBJ2-1 | TRBV15 | NA | CATRGPMTVYNEQFF | TGTGCCACCAGGGGTCCTATGACAGTCTACAATGAGCAGTTCTTC